The source of this TCR beta chain is a study of cytomegalovirus exposure and HLA in healthy donors. Looking at the study overall: There were several hundred genotyped donors. Of these, 75% to 85% fell in the genetic ancestry cluster associated with self-reported Caucasian donors.

General study findings and limits: Other equally common chains were less clonally expanded than HLA-associated TCR beta chains, a later analysis showed.

Primers included in the PCR were 60 Vbeta and 13 Jbeta primers. The table came from immunoSEQ multiplex PCR; TCRdb's copy has only in-frame clones and leaves some out. The sample yields about 110,000 clones, of which the top ten take up around 3.6%. Regarding this clone: Its antigen is unknown.

V shed 4 bases and J 8 bases; nucleotides not matched to a gene: 9. This CDR3 comprises 16 residues. Per germline, CDR1 PRHDT and CDR2 FYEKMQ (reference sequence). Source material: PBMCs. The sequence was obtained from a young man in good health and CMV-seronegative. The V call is TRBV13, the J call TRBJ2-1; 12 nucleotides agree with TRBD1. The CDR3 sequence: CASSSLPGQGADEQFF. CDR3 coding DNA: TGTGCCAGCAGCTCACTTCCGGGACAGGGGGCGGATGAGCAGTTCTTC.